This T cell receptor (beta chain) derives from a study of T cell responses to AZD1222 COVID-19 vaccine. Study conclusions and caveats: Repertoire sampling happened only post peak T cell response. Baseline seropositivity characterized only a handful of AZD1222 recipients. The study found Spike-specific TCR breadth and depth rose after two AZD1222 doses.

V was pared by 3 bases and J by 8 bases, with 7 bases of the junction left unmatched. The CDR3 totals 14 residues. Germline-derived CDR1 and CDR2 are MNHEY and SMNVEV (reference sequence). Sequenced by immunoSEQ multiplex PCR; TCRdb stores in-frame clones only, minus some. The table includes about 150,000 clones, 70% to 90% detected once. For this clone: What it binds is unknown.

The sample was peripheral blood, taken on day 0 of MenACWY control vaccination. The sequence was collected from an adult in good health. The chain couples TRBV27 to TRBJ2-1; TRBD1 matches 7 bases. The CDR3 DNA reads TGTGCCAGCAGTTTCTATAAGGGGGCCCATGAGCAGTTCTTC. Protein: CASSFYKGAHEQFF.